This T cell receptor (beta chain) was observed in a study of human T cells and chemical hapten exposure. Described time point: patch test 1, 2 weeks after DPC sensitization. Treatment reported: therapeutic diphenylcyclopropenone sensitization with weekly scalp DPC. TCRdb re-called the RACE reads through MiXCR, storing one row per CDR3 protein. The sample shows around 71,000 distinct CDR3 sequences, around 10% of them seen only once. The origin of this receptor is a woman between 35 and 50 years old with alopecia areata. Some clones in this sample may be carry-over from other donors' samples. The source was whole blood, collected in connection with sensitization to the hapten diphenylcyclopropenone (DPC).

The CDR3: CASSPTRGGYGYTF. DNA for the CDR3: TGTGCCAGCAGCCCCACCAGGGGAGGCTATGGCTACACCTTC. This chain joins TRBV7-2 and TRBJ1-2, with D maybe TRBD1 (6 bases). CDR1 is SGHTA and CDR2 is FQGNSA in the germline V gene. The CDR3 runs to 14 residues. Deletions cut 5 bases from V and 4 bases from J, with 14 bases between. Full variable domain (missing parts from reference TRBV7-2 and TRBJ1-2): GAGVSQSPSNKVTEKGKDVELRCDPISGHTALYWYRQSLGQGLEFLIYFQGNSAPDKSGLPSDRFSAERTGGSVSTLTIQRTQQEDSAVYLCASSPTRGGYGYTFGSGTRLTVV.